A selection of T cell receptor beta chains follows, all from one sample in a study of Graves' ophthalmopathy and Graves' hyperthyroidism. TCRdb itself ran the multiplex PCR reads through MiXCR, one entry per CDR3 protein. The data hold 220,000 or so distinct CDR3 sequences, with 20% to 25% observed a single time. The sequenced sample consisted of peripheral blood. Receptors were obtained from a woman between 45 and 60 years old with Graves' ophthalmopathy. The CDR3 runs from the conserved cysteine through the conserved F or W. D genes are given only for firm matches. Rows may omit the clone size; those that give it use once, few, many or a size class.

length: 15
V: TRBV24-1
J: TRBJ2-6
D: TRBD1
size: few
CDR3: CATSQGAEGANVLTF
DNA: TGTGCCACCAGCCAGGGGGCTGAAGGGGCCAACGTCCTGACTTTC

length: 13
V: TRBV7-9
J: TRBJ2-5
D: .
size: many
CDR3: CASSAGSTETQYF
DNA: TGTGCCAGCAGCGCGGGATCCACAGAGACCCAGTACTTC

length: 15
V: TRBV12-3/TRBV12-4
J: TRBJ1-3
D: .
size: many
CDR3: CASSLREFSGNTIYF
DNA: TGTGCCAGCAGTTTACGCGAGTTCTCTGGAAACACCATATATTTT

length: 13
V: TRBV11-2
J: TRBJ1-1
D: .
size: many
CDR3: CASRGDTNTEAFF
DNA: TGTGCCAGCAGGGGGGACACGAACACTGAAGCTTTCTTT

length: 14
V: TRBV5-1
J: TRBJ1-1
D: .
size: many
CDR3: CASSLDGPNTEAFF
DNA: TGCGCCAGCAGCTTGGACGGACCGAACACTGAAGCTTTCTTT

length: 14
V: TRBV18
J: TRBJ1-1
D: .
size: few
CDR3: CASSPIREGTEAFF
DNA: TGTGCCAGCTCACCAATCCGGGAGGGCACTGAAGCTTTCTTT

length: 14
V: TRBV12-3/TRBV12-4
J: TRBJ1-5
D: TRBD1
size: many
CDR3: CASSLGTGVQPQHF
DNA: TGTGCCAGCAGTTTGGGGACAGGGGTCCAGCCCCAGCATTTT

length: 15
V: TRBV29-1
J: TRBJ2-7
D: .
size: many
CDR3: CSVDVLRESSYEQYF
DNA: TGCAGCGTTGACGTCTTGCGGGAAAGCTCCTACGAGCAGTACTTC

length: 16
V: TRBV6-1
J: TRBJ2-5
D: .
size: .
CDR3: CASSERIDAYRETQYF
DNA: TGTGCCAGCAGTGAACGAATCGACGCGTACCGGGAGACCCAGTACTTC

length: 16
V: TRBV2
J: TRBJ1-2
D: .
size: .
CDR3: CASSEPYGESNYGYTF
DNA: TGTGCCAGCAGTGAACCATACGGGGAATCTAACTATGGCTACACCTTC

length: 14
V: TRBV5-1
J: TRBJ1-6
D: TRBD1
size: many
CDR3: CASSLQGGPVPLHF
DNA: TGCGCCAGCAGCTTACAGGGGGGACCAGTTCCCCTCCACTTT

length: 12
V: TRBV29-1
J: TRBJ1-1
D: .
size: many
CDR3: CSVQEMNTEAFF
DNA: TGCAGCGTTCAAGAGATGAACACTGAAGCTTTCTTT

length: 16
V: TRBV6-5
J: TRBJ1-1
D: .
size: many
CDR3: CASSYMDGVMNTEAFF
DNA: TGTGCCAGCAGTTACATGGACGGAGTCATGAACACTGAAGCTTTCTTT